Below, one TCR beta chain is given with its context. Its specificity is not known. Germline loops: CDR1 MDHEN, CDR2 SYDVKM. The CDR3 loop spans 13 amino acids. The ends were cut back, 5 bases at V and 7 bases at J, with 14 bases in the middle. A single record per CDR3 protein comes from TCRdb applying MiXCR to the reads. Of fewer than 900,000 distinct CDR3 sequences listed, 25% to 30% are singletons. The source of the sample is a study of T cell repertoires in cytomegalovirus infection. In the study overall: Both CMV infection and a matching HLA type were indicated by public TCR beta signatures.

Study-level results: Ex vivo, HLA-C-restricted CMV-specific TCR beta clonotypes prevailed over the rest of the response.

The TCR sequence derives from a human donor in good health (CMV status not recorded). Some clones in this sample may be carry-over from other donors' samples. The chain recombines TRBV28 with TRBJ1-1; D perhaps matches TRBD1 (6 bases). Specimen: cultured CD8+ T cells from PBMCs, collected from culture after CMV antigen stimulation. CDR3 bases: TGTGCCAGCAGTGGGGGGTGGACAGATGAAGCTTTCTTT. This codes for CASSGGWTDEAFF.